This T cell receptor (beta chain) was found in a study of T cell repertoires in cytomegalovirus infection. Overall study: HLA-C-restricted CMV epitopes, recently identified, and well-studied HLA-B-restricted ones were used by the study. It was the public TCR beta signatures that indicated both CMV infection and matching HLA type. General study findings and limits: Summed public TCR beta family frequency identified CMV carriers bearing the relevant HLA. HLA-C-restricted CMV clonotypes gave the most frequent clonotype in two of eight donors.

The CDR3 sequence is 14 residues long. Trimming cost V 4 bases and J 5 bases; bases outside gene matches: 7. Germline V gives CDR1 SGHRS, CDR2 YFSETQ. Of note for this clonotype: Its antigen is still unknown.

TCRdb re-called the reads with MiXCR, one entry per CDR3 protein. The table records around 900,000 distinct CDR3 sequences, 30% to 40% of them present only once. This chain connects TRBV5-1 to TRBJ2-7, with TRBD1 matching over 9 bases. This clonotype was sampled from a human donor in good health (CMV status not recorded). Some clones in this sample may be carry-over from other donors' samples. Sample: cultured CD8+ T cells from PBMCs, taken from culture after CMV antigen stimulation. The CDR3, as DNA: TGCGCCAGCAGCGCCGGGACAGGGTATCACGAGCAGTACTTC. Translating gives CASSAGTGYHEQYF.